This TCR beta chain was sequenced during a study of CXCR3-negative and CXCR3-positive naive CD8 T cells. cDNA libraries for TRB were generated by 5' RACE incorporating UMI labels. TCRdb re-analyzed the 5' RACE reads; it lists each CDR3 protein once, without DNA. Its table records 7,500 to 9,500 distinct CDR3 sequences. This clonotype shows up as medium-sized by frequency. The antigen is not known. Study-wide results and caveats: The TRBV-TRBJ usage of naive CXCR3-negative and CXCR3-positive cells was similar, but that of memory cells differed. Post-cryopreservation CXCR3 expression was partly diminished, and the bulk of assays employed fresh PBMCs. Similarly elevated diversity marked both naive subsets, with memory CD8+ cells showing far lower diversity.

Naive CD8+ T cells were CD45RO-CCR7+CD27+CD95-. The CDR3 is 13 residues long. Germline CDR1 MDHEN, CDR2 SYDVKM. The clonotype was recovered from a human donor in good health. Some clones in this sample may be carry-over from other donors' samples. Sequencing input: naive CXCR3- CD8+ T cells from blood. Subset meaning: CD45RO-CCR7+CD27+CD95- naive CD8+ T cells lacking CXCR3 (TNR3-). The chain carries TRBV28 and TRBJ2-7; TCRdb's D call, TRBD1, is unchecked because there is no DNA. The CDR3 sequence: CASSLGQGYEQYF.